A single TCR beta chain is shown here with its context. Germline CDR1 SGHRS, CDR2 YFSETQ. V was shortened by 0 bases and J by 0 bases, with 16 bases between the two germline ends. The CDR3 is 17 residues long. The data were taken from a study of blood T cell repertoires in COVID-19. Study-wide background: Material from acute and convalescent COVID-19 was sourced from the United States, Italy and Spain.

The repertoire was sequenced with immunoSEQ multiplex PCR; TCRdb's copy has only in-frame clones and lacks some. The sample lists almost 200,000 clones, roughly nine tenths occurring once. Material for sequencing was peripheral blood. The sequence came from a woman aged 70-85 years with acute or convalescent COVID-19. V usage is TRBV5-1 and J usage is TRBJ2-7, with D possibly TRBD1 on 6 matching bases. CDR3 protein: CASSLGLRQVNSYEQYF. The CDR3 DNA reads TGCGCCAGCAGCTTGGGTCTTCGACAGGTAAACTCCTACGAGCAGTACTTC.